The 25 T cell receptor beta chains below come from one sample, sequenced in a study of blood T cells in healthy people across ages. Together with a sample-barcoded 5' primer, a J-beta primer mix was included in a second PCR lasting 7 to 11 cycles. TCRdb re-called the 5' RACE reads with MiXCR, one entry per CDR3 protein. The table has over 600,000 distinct CDR3 sequences, less than 60% seen once. The sample taken for sequencing was blood. The source of these receptors is a man older than 75 in good health.

This clonotype has more than one count but fewer than ten. A much larger clonotype is one base distant, so this may be a read error. The chain combines TRBV12-3 or TRBV12-4 with TRBJ2-4; the match to TRBD2 covers 9 bases. The better agreement between TRBJ2-5 and the DNA end casts doubt on the J call. This CDR3 contains 14 residues. The CDR3 nucleotides read TGTGCCAGCAGTGCTAGCGGGGATCAAGAGACCCAGTACTTC. Translated, it gives CASSASGDQETQYF.

There are a few counts of this clonotype. V and J are TRBV10-3 and TRBJ2-5; TRBD1 might be the D (5 bases). Trimming left V 0 bases short and J 0 bases short, with 8 bases between. In germline, CDR1 is ENHRY, CDR2 SYGVKD. This CDR3 contains 15 residues. The CDR3 loop reads CAISESIGDQETQYF. The CDR3 region has the DNA TGTGCCATCAGTGAGTCGATAGGGGACCAAGAGACCCAGTACTTC.

As regards this clonotype: Since a much larger clone is just one base distant, this may be a read error. The V and J genes are TRBV28 and TRBJ2-1; a weak D match, TRBD2 (6 bases). This CDR3 is built from 14 residues. Per the germline V gene, CDR1 is MDHEN and CDR2 is SYDVKM. Trimming removed 7 bases from V and 6 bases from J, with 16 bases in between. CDR3 nucleotide sequence: TGTGCCAGCACTTTGGGGGGACCCTGCAATGAGCAGTTCTTC. As protein: CASTLGGPCNEQFF.

This clonotype was picked up one time. The chain uses TRBV25-1 and TRBJ2-1; TRBD1 matches at 9 bases. After removal of 1 base from V and 5 bases from J, the junction contained 6 bases not matched to a gene. CDR3 length equals 16 residues. Per germline, CDR1 MGHDK and CDR2 SYGVNS. As DNA, the CDR3 is TGTGCCAGCAGTGAATTGGGACAGGGAGATCACAATGAGCAGTTCTTC. It codes for CASSELGQGDHNEQFF.

The rearrangement uses TRBV7-6 and TRBJ2-2; D remains unclear. The CDR3 length is 14 residues. Looked up from germline, CDR1 is SGHVS and CDR2 is FNYEAQ. Trimming pared 5 bases from V and 5 bases from J, leaving 12 bases between. This CDR3 is CASSPRGRTGELFF. CDR3 sequence (DNA): TGTGCCAGCAGCCCCCGAGGCCGTACCGGGGAGCTGTTTTTT.

The chain combines TRBV4-3 with TRBJ2-7; possibly TRBD2 for D (6 bases). This CDR3 comprises 15 residues. Deletions cut 1 base from V and 4 bases from J, with 14 bases between. The germline gives CDR1 LGHNA, CDR2 YSLEER. The CDR3 protein is CASSQASGGRYEQYF. The CDR3 region has the DNA TGCGCCAGCAGCCAAGCCTCCGGGGGAAGATACGAGCAGTACTTC.

Concerning this clonotype itself: A junction boundary mismatches the germline segment, possibly from a read error. The gene calls are TRBV7-9 and TRBJ2-5; D unresolved. The DNA end is more similar to TRBJ2-7, so the J call may be wrong. Germline V CDR1 and CDR2: SEHNR, FQNEAQ (reference sequence). The CDR3 has 12 amino acids. CDR3 coding DNA: TGTTCCAGCAGCTTGGGGACCTACGAGCAGTACTTC. It specifies CSSSLGTYEQYF.

This clonotype came up many times. This chain links TRBV5-5 with TRBJ2-5, with 9 bases lining up with TRBD1. The CDR3 has 14 amino acids. Germline trimming cut 5 bases from V and 0 bases from J; bases unmatched to any gene: 2. Germline lookup yields CDR1 SGHKS and CDR2 YYEKEE (reference sequence). The CDR3 here is CASSGTGYQETQYF. DNA for the CDR3: TGTGCCAGCAGTGGGACAGGGTACCAAGAGACCCAGTACTTC.

V and J are TRBV7-3 and TRBJ1-2, with 9 bases that match TRBD1. CDR1 and CDR2 (germline): SGHTA, FQGTGA. V was pared by 4 bases and J by 8 bases, with 8 bases of the junction left unmatched. The CDR3 spans 14 residues. The CDR3 sequence is CASSSVQGAGGYTF. The CDR3 region has the DNA TGTGCCAGCAGCTCAGTACAGGGGGCAGGAGGCTACACCTTC.

On this clonotype itself: An end of the junction does not agree with germline; a read error may underlie this. The genes are TRBV20-1 and TRBJ2-3; D is undetermined. The CDR3 is made up of 12 amino acids. Germline V gene data show CDR1 as DFQATT and CDR2 as SNEGSKA (reference sequence). Here the CDR3 DNA reads TGCAGTGCTAGATATAACACAGATATGCAGTATTTT. It specifies CSARYNTDMQYF.

The chain links TRBV29-1 to TRBJ2-3, with D hard to call. The CDR3 has 15 amino acids. V was pared by 0 bases and J by 4 bases, with 14 bases between. Germline V CDR1 and CDR2: SQVTM, ANQGSEA. The CDR3 loop is CSVEEQNPYPDTQYF. The CDR3 DNA sequence: TGCAGCGTTGAAGAGCAGAACCCGTATCCAGATACGCAGTATTTT.

The gene calls are TRBV24-1 and TRBJ2-5; D gene ambiguous. The CDR3 covers 12 residues. Trimming left V 4 bases short and J 2 bases short, with 4 bases between. Germline V CDR1 and CDR2: KGHDR, SFDVKD. The CDR3 loop is CATSEQQETQYF. The CDR3 DNA sequence: TGTGCCACCAGTGAACAACAAGAGACCCAGTACTTC.

The V gene is TRBV6-5, the J gene TRBJ2-2; D is possibly TRBD1 (6 bases). This CDR3 is 16 amino acids long. Trimming pared 5 bases from V and 0 bases from J, leaving 13 bases between. Germline V CDR1 and CDR2: MNHEY, SVGAGI. CDR3 nucleotides: TGTGCCAGCAGTAACCTCGGGACAACGAACACCGGGGAGCTGTTTTTT. Translation gives CASSNLGTTNTGELFF.

This clonotype was seen ten or more times. This sequence joins TRBV3-1 and TRBJ2-1, with D possibly matching TRBD1 (6 bases). The length of the CDR3 is 13 residues. V lost 3 bases, J lost 8 bases, and 11 bases lay in between. CDR1 and CDR2 (germline): LGHDT, YNNKEL (reference sequence). CDR3 loop: CASSQWQGYEQFF. The CDR3 DNA follows: TGTGCCAGCAGCCAGTGGCAGGGGTATGAGCAGTTCTTC.

This clonotype turned up a few times. The gene calls are TRBV2 and TRBJ2-3, with a possible D match to TRBD1 (5 bases). This CDR3 spans 13 amino acids. Germline CDR1 and CDR2: SNHLY and FYNNEI. V lost 10 bases, J lost 1 base, and 12 bases lay in between. The CDR3 DNA is TGTGCCACCCTTGGGGCGGGCACAGATACGCAGTATTTT. This codes for CATLGAGTDTQYF.

This clonotype was detected a few times. The J gene is TRBJ2-3, the V gene TRBV6-5; D gene uncertain. The CDR3 totals 15 residues. V was cut by 2 bases and J by 1 base, with 10 bases left in between. Germline CDR1 MNHEY, CDR2 SVGAGI. The DNA of the CDR3 is TGTGCCAGCAGTTACGCAGATGCCCGCACAGATACGCAGTATTTT. Its protein is CASSYADARTDTQYF.

The genes are TRBV18 and TRBJ1-1; D gene uncertain. Trimming left V 4 bases short and J 3 bases short, with 9 bases between. This CDR3 comprises 13 residues. Per germline, CDR1 KGHSH and CDR2 LQKENI. The DNA of the CDR3 is TGTGCCAGCTCACGGAACGACGACACTGAAGCTTTCTTT. Translation gives CASSRNDDTEAFF.

The J gene is TRBJ2-7, the V gene TRBV24-1, with D hard to call. The length of the CDR3 is 12 residues. V was cut by 4 bases and J by 7 bases, with 10 bases left in between. Germline V gene sequence: CDR1 KGHDR, CDR2 SFDVKD. As DNA, the CDR3 is TGTGCCACCAGTGACGCCATACATGAGCAGTACTTC. Translating it yields CATSDAIHEQYF.

Here the CDR3 DNA reads TGTGCCAGCAGCGAGGCACTTAGCTCCTACGAGCAGTACTTC. Its protein is CASSEALSSYEQYF. This rearrangement joins TRBV9 to TRBJ2-7; no clear D. Per germline, CDR1 SGDLS and CDR2 YYNGEE. V gave up 3 bases and J gave up 0 bases, with 10 bases separating them. The CDR3 sequence is 14 residues long.

The chain recombines TRBV20-1 with TRBJ2-1; TRBD2 might be the D (5 bases). Germline CDR1 and CDR2: DFQATT and SNEGSKA (reference sequence). Trimming pared 6 bases from V and 9 bases from J, leaving 21 bases between. This CDR3 comprises 14 residues. In DNA form, the CDR3 reads TGCAGTGCGGAGCCGGTACTAGGGAAGAGTGAGCAGTTCTTC. Translating it yields CSAEPVLGKSEQFF.

V gene TRBV5-1 combines with J gene TRBJ2-1; 10 bases line up with TRBD2. The CDR3 is 14 residues long. The V segment lost 7 bases and the J segment 4 bases; nucleotides outside the gene matches: 5. Germline CDR1 is SGHRS and CDR2 is YFSETQ. The chain's CDR3 is CASGSGGVYNEQFF. The CDR3, as DNA: TGCGCCAGCGGCAGCGGGGGGGTATACAATGAGCAGTTCTTC.

The V gene is TRBV20-1, the J gene TRBJ2-3; D remains ambiguous. The CDR3 consists of 14 residues. Germline loops: CDR1 DFQATT, CDR2 SNEGSKA (reference sequence). V was clipped by 6 bases and J by 1 base, with 14 bases between them. In DNA, the CDR3 is TGCAGTGCCGATTTTAAAGGTCGCACAGATACGCAGTATTTT. Its translation is CSADFKGRTDTQYF.

In this sample, this clonotype turned up a few times. The chain employs TRBV27 and TRBJ2-7, with D unclear. The CDR3 runs 13 residues. Per the germline V gene, CDR1 is MNHEY and CDR2 is SMNVEV (reference sequence). V was pared by 6 bases and J by 2 bases, with 11 bases between. This chain's CDR3 is CASSQRRTYEQYF. The CDR3 nucleotides are TGTGCCAGCAGCCAAAGACGAACCTACGAGCAGTACTTC.

V and J are TRBV20-1 and TRBJ2-3; 8 positions match TRBD2. Germline lookup yields CDR1 DFQATT and CDR2 SNEGSKA (reference sequence). CDR3 length: 15 amino acids. V trimming: 0 bases; J trimming: 5 bases; junction bases outside the gene matches: 7. CDR3 nucleotide sequence: TGCAGTGCTAGAGATACGGGAGGGGCCGGAGATACGCAGTATTTT. Translation gives CSARDTGGAGDTQYF.

The CDR3 loop is CSVVDFYEQYF. The CDR3 bases are TGCAGCGTCGTCGACTTTTACGAGCAGTACTTC. The chain combines TRBV29-1 with TRBJ2-7; D is ambiguous. Between the trimmed V and J ends, which lost 6 bases and 4 bases, there was a span of 10 bases. The germline V gene has CDR1 SQVTM and CDR2 ANQGSEA. The CDR3 covers 11 residues.